This T cell receptor beta chain was sequenced in a study of blood T cell repertoires in COVID-19. V was cut by 3 bases and J by 9 bases, with 15 bases left in between. Germline values: CDR1 KGHSH, CDR2 LQKENI. CDR3 size: 14 residues. Profiled with immunoSEQ multiplex PCR; TCRdb holds only in-frame clones, not every one. Among some 180,000 clones listed, 86% were seen once. The clonotype comes from a man aged 70 or older with active or convalescent COVID-19. The sample consisted of peripheral blood. The J gene is TRBJ2-1, the V gene TRBV18, with a tentative D call TRBD2 (6 bases). As DNA, the CDR3 is TGTGCCAGCTCACCTGCGGGGTCCGGGAGTGAGCAGTTCTTC. This gives the protein CASSPAGSGSEQFF.